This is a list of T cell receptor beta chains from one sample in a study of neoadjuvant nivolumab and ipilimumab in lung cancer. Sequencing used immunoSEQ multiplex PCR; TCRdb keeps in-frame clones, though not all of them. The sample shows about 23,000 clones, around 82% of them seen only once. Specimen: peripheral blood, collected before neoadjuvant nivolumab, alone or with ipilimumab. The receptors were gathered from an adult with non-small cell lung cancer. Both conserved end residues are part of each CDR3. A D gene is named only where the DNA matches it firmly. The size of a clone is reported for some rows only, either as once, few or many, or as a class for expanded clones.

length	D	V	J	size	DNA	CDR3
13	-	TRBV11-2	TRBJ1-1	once	TGTGCCAGCAGCTTAGACAGTAACAATGAAGCTTTCTTT	CASSLDSNNEAFF
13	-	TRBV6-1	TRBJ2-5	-	TGTGCCAGTCTTTCGTCGGGTGGAGAGACCCAGTACTTC	CASLSSGGETQYF
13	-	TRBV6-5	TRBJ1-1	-	TGTGCCAGCAGTTACTTGGAGAACACTGAAGCTTTCTTT	CASSYLENTEAFF
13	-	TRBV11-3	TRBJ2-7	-	TGTGCCAGCAGCTTGCTGCTATCCTACGAGCAGTACTTC	CASSLLLSYEQYF
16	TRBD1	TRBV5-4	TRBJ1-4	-	TGTGCCAGCAGTCCGACAGGGGATGCAACTAATGAAAAACTGTTTTTT	CASSPTGDATNEKLFF
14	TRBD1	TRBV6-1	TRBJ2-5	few	TGTGCCAGCGACAGGGGCGAGCCACAAGAGACCCAGTACTTC	CASDRGEPQETQYF
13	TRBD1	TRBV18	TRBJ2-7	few	TGTGCCAGCTCACCGGGACAGTCCTACGAGCAGTACTTC	CASSPGQSYEQYF
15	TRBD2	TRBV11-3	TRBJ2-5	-	TGTGCCAGCAGCTTAGATATAGCGGGAGGAGAGACCCAGTACTTC	CASSLDIAGGETQYF
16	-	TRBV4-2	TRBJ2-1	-	TGTGCCAGCAGCCAAGAAGACGGGAGCTCCTACAATGAGCAGTTCTTC	CASSQEDGSSYNEQFF
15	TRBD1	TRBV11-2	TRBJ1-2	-	TGTGCCAGCAGCCTAGGAAGAGGGGGCCTATATGGCTACACCTTC	CASSLGRGGLYGYTF
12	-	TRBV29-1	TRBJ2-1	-	TGCAGCCTTTGGGCCGGAAACAATGAGCAGTTCTTC	CSLWAGNNEQFF
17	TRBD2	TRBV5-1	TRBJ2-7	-	TGCGCCAGCAGCTTGGTGGTAGCGGGAGGGCGGTCCTACGAGCAGTACTTC	CASSLVVAGGRSYEQYF
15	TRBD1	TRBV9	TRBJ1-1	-	TGTGCCAGCAGCGCCGGGACAGGGGATGTCGCTGAAGCTTTCTTT	CASSAGTGDVAEAFF
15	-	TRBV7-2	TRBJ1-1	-	TGTGCCAGCAGCTCCCGGATACTCAGGTTGGGAGAAGCTTTCTTT	CASSSRILRLGEAFF
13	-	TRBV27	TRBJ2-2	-	TGTGCCAGCAGTCGAGAGCGAACCGGGGAGCTGTTTTTT	CASSRERTGELFF
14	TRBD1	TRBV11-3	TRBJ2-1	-	TGTGCCAGCAGCTCCGGGACAGGGAGGGATGAGCAGTTCTTC	CASSSGTGRDEQFF
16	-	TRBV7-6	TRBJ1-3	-	TGTGCCAGCAGCTTTGGACCGCTGATCTCTGGAAACACCATATATTTT	CASSFGPLISGNTIYF
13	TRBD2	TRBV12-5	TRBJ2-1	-	TGTGCTAGTGGCCCACGAGGGAGGGATGAGCAGTTCTTC	CASGPRGRDEQFF
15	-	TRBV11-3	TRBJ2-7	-	TGTGCCAGCAGCCCCGGGGTAGCTAGTTCCTACGAGCAGTACTTC	CASSPGVASSYEQYF
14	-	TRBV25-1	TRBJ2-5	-	TGTGCCAGCAGTGAACCCGGAGACCAAGAGACCCAGTACTTC	CASSEPGDQETQYF
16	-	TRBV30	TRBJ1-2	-	TGTGCCTGGAGGGGGATCCCCGGGACACAGTTCTATGGCTACACCTTC	CAWRGIPGTQFYGYTF
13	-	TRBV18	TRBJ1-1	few	TGTGCCAGCTCACCGGGCAGGGAGGCTGAAGCTTTCTTT	CASSPGREAEAFF
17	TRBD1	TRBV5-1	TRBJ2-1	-	TGCGCCAGCAGCTTGAGTCTTACAGGGGGTGGCTACAATGAGCAGTTCTTC	CASSLSLTGGGYNEQFF
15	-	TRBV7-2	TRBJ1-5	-	TGTGCCAGCAGTTCTGACGTAGGGGGCAATCAGCCCCAGCATTTT	CASSSDVGGNQPQHF
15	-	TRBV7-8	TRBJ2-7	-	TGTGCCAGCAGACGAGGAGGAGCACTTGATTACGAGCAGTACTTC	CASRRGGALDYEQYF
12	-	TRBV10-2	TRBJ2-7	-	TGCGCCGCCTGCGGCCTCTCCTACGAGCAGTACTTC	CAACGLSYEQYF
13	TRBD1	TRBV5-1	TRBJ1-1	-	TGCGCCAGCGGACAGGTCCCGCACACTGAAGCTTTCTTT	CASGQVPHTEAFF
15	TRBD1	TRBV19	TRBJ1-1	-	TGTGCCAGTCGACAGGGGGCGGCTTTTAACACTGAAGCTTTCTTT	CASRQGAAFNTEAFF
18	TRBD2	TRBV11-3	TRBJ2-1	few	TGTGCCAGCAGCTCGGGGACTAGCGGGAGGATCGGCTACAATGAGCAGTTCTTC	CASSSGTSGRIGYNEQFF
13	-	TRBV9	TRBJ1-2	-	TGTGCCAGCAGCCGAGGAGCTAACTATGGCTACACCTTC	CASSRGANYGYTF
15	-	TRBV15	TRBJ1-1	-	TGTGCCACCAGCAGATCGCCGACAGATTTCACTGAAGCTTTCTTT	CATSRSPTDFTEAFF
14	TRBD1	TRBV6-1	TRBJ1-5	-	TGTGCCAGCCAGGGGACAGTTGATAATCAGCCCCAGCATTTT	CASQGTVDNQPQHF
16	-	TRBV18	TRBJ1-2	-	TGTGCCAGCTCACCCCCGGACAGAAAATGGTTGGGTGGCTACACCTTC	CASSPPDRKWLGGYTF
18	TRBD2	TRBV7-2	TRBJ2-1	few	TGTGCCAGCAGCTCGGGGACTAGCGGGAGGATCGGCTACAATGAGCAGTTCTTC	CASSSGTSGRIGYNEQFF
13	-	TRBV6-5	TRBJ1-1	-	TGTGCCAGCAGTAGGGCTGATGGGACTGAAGCTTTCTTT	CASSRADGTEAFF
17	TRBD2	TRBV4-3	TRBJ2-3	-	TGCGCCAGCAGCCAAGATCCGCCGGGAGGGATCACAGATACGCAGTATTTT	CASSQDPPGGITDTQYF
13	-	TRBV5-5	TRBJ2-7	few	TGTGCCAGCAGCTTAGCCACCACCTACGAGCAGTACTTC	CASSLATTYEQYF
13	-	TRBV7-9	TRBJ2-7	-	TGTGCCAGCAGCTTCGGGACAACCTACGAGCAGTACTTC	CASSFGTTYEQYF
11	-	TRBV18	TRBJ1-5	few	TGTGCCAGCTCACTTATATCAGCCCAGCATTTT	CASSLISAQHF
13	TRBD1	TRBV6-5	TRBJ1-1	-	TGTGCCAGCAGTGCCACGAAACAGGGGGCAGCTTTCTTT	CASSATKQGAAFF